This T cell receptor (beta chain) stems from a study of neurological immune-mediated disorders. This clonotype was detected ten times or more. TCRdb fed the 5' RACE reads into MiXCR, producing one record per CDR3 protein. The sample has about 55,000 distinct CDR3 sequences; approximately 3.8% are singletons. This clonotype was sampled from a man between 25 and 39 years old with multiple sclerosis. Sequencing was performed on PBMCs.

CDR3: CASSLRGAGNEQFF. The CDR3 DNA is TGTGCCAGCAGTTTACGGGGGGCTGGGAATGAGCAGTTCTTC. The chain combines TRBV12-3 or TRBV12-4 with TRBJ2-1, with D possibly TRBD2 on 7 matching bases. Trimming took 2 bases from V and 7 from J, leaving 12 bases between them. The CDR3 has 14 amino acids.